This T cell receptor beta chain was sequenced for a study of blood T cell repertoires in COVID-19. Study-wide context: Samples taken during acute and convalescent COVID-19 were collected in the United States, Italy and Spain. PBMCs, B-cell-depleted T cells, or T cells were the source of the cDNA or gDNA that made up the material.

Only a few counts were recorded for this clone. V was pared by 0 bases and J by 0 bases, with 8 bases between. The CDR3 consists of 15 residues. CDR1 LNHNV and CDR2 YYDKDF come from the germline V gene (reference sequence). The repertoire was sequenced with immunoSEQ multiplex PCR; TCRdb's copy has only in-frame clones and lacks some. The table records some 180,000 clones, around 90% of them present only once. Specimen: peripheral blood. The gene calls are TRBV15 and TRBJ1-2, with D possibly TRBD1 on 5 matching bases. The sequence came from a man aged 35 to 55 with acute or convalescent COVID-19. CDR3 nucleotide sequence: TGTGCCACCAGCAGAGAGGACACTGCTAACTATGGCTACACCTTC. Translation gives CATSREDTANYGYTF.